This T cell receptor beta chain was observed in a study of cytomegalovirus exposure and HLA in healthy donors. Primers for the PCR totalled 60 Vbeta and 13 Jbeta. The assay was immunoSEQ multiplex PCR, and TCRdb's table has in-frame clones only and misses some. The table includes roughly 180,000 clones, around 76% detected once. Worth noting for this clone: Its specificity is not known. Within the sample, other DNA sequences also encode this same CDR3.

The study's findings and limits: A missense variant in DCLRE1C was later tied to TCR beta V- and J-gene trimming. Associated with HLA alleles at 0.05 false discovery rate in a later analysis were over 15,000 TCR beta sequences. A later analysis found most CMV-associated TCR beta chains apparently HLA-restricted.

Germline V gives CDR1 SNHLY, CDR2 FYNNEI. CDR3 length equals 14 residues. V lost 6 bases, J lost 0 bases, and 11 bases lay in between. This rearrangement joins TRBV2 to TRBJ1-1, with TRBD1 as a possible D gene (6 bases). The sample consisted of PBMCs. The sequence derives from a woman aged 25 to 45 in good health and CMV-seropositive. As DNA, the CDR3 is TGTGCCAGCAGCCTCCAGGGGATGAACACTGAAGCTTTCTTT. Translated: CASSLQGMNTEAFF.